The source of this T cell receptor (beta chain) is a study of blood T cell repertoires in COVID-19. Study as a whole: The origin of the acute and convalescent COVID-19 samples was the United States, Italy and Spain. The analysed material was cDNA or gDNA that came from T cells, B-cell-depleted T cells, or PBMCs.

In the authors' methods: Reference gene primers were amplified, and this amplification served to estimate nucleated cell counts. Sequencing was performed with immunoSEQ multiplex PCR; in TCRdb, only in-frame clones are kept and a portion is missing. V and J calls and clone size are those listed in that table; D and trimming were worked out from the DNA. The table records a few hundred thousand clones, around 83% of them present only once. The CDR3 spans 14 residues. Trimming shortened V by 3 bases and J by 1 base, and 10 bases separated the two germline ends. Germline V lookup: CDR1 SGDLS, CDR2 YYNGEE.

The V gene is TRBV9, the J gene TRBJ1-1; possible D gene TRBD1, 5 bases. The sequenced material came from peripheral blood. The TCR comes from a woman between 45 and 60 years old with acute or convalescent COVID-19. The CDR3 DNA sequence: TGTGCCAGCAGCGAGGGGTCGGCGAACACTGAAGCTTTCTTT. This sequence encodes CASSEGSANTEAFF. Supplemented by reference TRBV9 and TRBJ1-1, the full variable domain reads DSGVTQTPKHLITATGQRVTLRCSPRSGDLSVYWYQQSLDQGLQFLIQYYNGEERAKGNILERFSAQQFPDLHSELNLSSLELGDSALYFCASSEGSANTEAFFGQGTRLTVV.